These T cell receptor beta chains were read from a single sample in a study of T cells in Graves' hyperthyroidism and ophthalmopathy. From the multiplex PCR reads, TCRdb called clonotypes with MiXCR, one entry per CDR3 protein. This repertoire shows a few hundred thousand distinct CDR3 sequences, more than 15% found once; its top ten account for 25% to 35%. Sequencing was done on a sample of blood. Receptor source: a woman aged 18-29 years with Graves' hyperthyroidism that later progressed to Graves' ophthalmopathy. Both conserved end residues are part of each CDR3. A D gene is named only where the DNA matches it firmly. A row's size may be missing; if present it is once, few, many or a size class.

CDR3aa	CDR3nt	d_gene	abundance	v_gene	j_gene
CASSLEVGLSAYEQYF	TGTGCCAGCAGCTTAGAAGTTGGACTCTCTGCCTACGAGCAGTACTTC	NA	many	TRBV7-6	TRBJ2-7
CSARVVGTGKLETQYF	TGCAGTGCTAGAGTAGTGGGGACAGGGAAGTTGGAGACCCAGTACTTC	TRBD1	NA	TRBV20-1	TRBJ2-5
CASSLDGSDTQYF	TGCGCCAGCAGCTTGGATGGCTCCGATACGCAGTATTTT	NA	many	TRBV5-1	TRBJ2-3
CASSLPRETDYEQYF	TGTGCCAGCAGTTTACCCAGGGAAACCGATTACGAGCAGTACTTC	NA	many	TRBV28	TRBJ2-7
CSASGSGGGDTQYF	TGCAGTGCCTCGGGGAGCGGGGGGGGAGATACGCAGTATTTT	TRBD2	NA	TRBV20-1	TRBJ2-3
CSVERYGLAGVQETQYF	TGCAGCGTTGAACGATATGGACTAGCGGGAGTCCAAGAGACCCAGTACTTC	TRBD2	once	TRBV29-1	TRBJ2-5
CASSFSWDTYNEQFF	TGTGCCAGCAGTTTTAGCTGGGACACCTACAATGAGCAGTTCTTC	NA	few	TRBV28	TRBJ2-1
CASSAGPGGYTF	TGTGCCAGCAGCGCGGGACCGGGAGGCTACACCTTC	NA	NA	TRBV5-6	TRBJ1-2
CASSLLAGGEEQYF	TGTGCCAGCAGCTTACTAGCGGGAGGGGAAGAGCAGTACTTC	TRBD2	many	TRBV6-2/TRBV6-3	TRBJ2-7
CASRNGVWGTEAFF	TGTGCCAGCAGAAATGGGGTGTGGGGAACTGAAGCTTTCTTT	NA	many	TRBV6-2/TRBV6-3	TRBJ1-1
CASSQEGFPDETQYF	TGCGCCAGCAGCCAAGAAGGATTCCCAGACGAGACCCAGTACTTC	NA	few	TRBV4-3	TRBJ2-5
CASSFNSNYGYTF	TGTGCCAGCAGCTTCAACAGTAACTATGGCTACACCTTC	NA	many	TRBV11-1	TRBJ1-2
CASSTIGTGGNEQFF	TGCGCCAGCAGCACCATCGGGACAGGGGGGAATGAGCAGTTCTTC	TRBD1	many	TRBV5-1	TRBJ2-1
CASSEHDSTDTQYF	TGTGCCAGCAGTGAGCACGACAGCACAGATACGCAGTATTTT	NA	NA	TRBV6-1	TRBJ2-3
CAWSPGGTGELFF	TGTGCCTGGAGCCCGGGAGGCACCGGGGAGCTGTTTTTT	TRBD2	many	TRBV30	TRBJ2-2
CASSEAVGEQYF	TGTGCCAGCAGTGAAGCGGTTGGGGAGCAGTACTTC	NA	many	TRBV2	TRBJ2-7
CASSVGTGGDGEKLFF	TGTGCCAGCAGCGTAGGGACAGGGGGCGATGGTGAAAAACTGTTTTTT	TRBD1	NA	TRBV9	TRBJ1-4
CASSPLGRGQGNSPLHF	TGTGCCAGCAGCCCGCTGGGTAGGGGACAGGGGAATTCACCCCTCCACTTT	TRBD1	NA	TRBV14	TRBJ1-6
CASSPAGTNIQYF	TGTGCCAGCAGTCCCGCGGGCACAAACATTCAGTACTTC	NA	NA	TRBV6-1	TRBJ2-4
CASNLDTAYEQYF	TGTGCCAGCAACTTAGACACCGCCTACGAGCAGTACTTC	NA	many	TRBV7-9	TRBJ2-7
CASSARDQPQHF	TGTGCCAGCAGCGCAAGGGATCAGCCCCAGCATTTT	NA	many	TRBV7-9	TRBJ1-5
CSARGGQGGGGYTF	TGCAGTGCTAGAGGGGGACAGGGGGGAGGTGGCTACACCTTC	TRBD1	many	TRBV20-1	TRBJ1-2
CASSLATGSFETQYF	TGTGCCAGCAGCCTAGCGACCGGGAGCTTTGAGACCCAGTACTTC	NA	few	TRBV7-6	TRBJ2-5
CASSPPTTGGAVFTDTQYF	TGTGCCAGCTCACCACCTACGACAGGGGGTGCAGTTTTCACAGATACGCAGTATTTT	TRBD1	NA	TRBV18	TRBJ2-3
CASSLTPSGSFGDTQYF	TGTGCCAGCAGTTTAACTCCTAGCGGGAGTTTTGGAGATACGCAGTATTTT	TRBD2	NA	TRBV27	TRBJ2-3
CASSFGVYEQYF	TGTGCCAGCAGCTTTGGGGTCTACGAGCAGTACTTC	NA	once	TRBV7-9	TRBJ2-7
CASSLATVYSNQPQHF	TGTGCCAGCAGCTTAGCGACCGTTTATAGCAATCAGCCCCAGCATTTT	NA	NA	TRBV7-8	TRBJ1-5
CASSALDGTSGTYEQYF	TGTGCCAGCAGTGCTTTGGACGGGACTAGCGGAACCTACGAGCAGTACTTC	TRBD2	NA	TRBV27	TRBJ2-7
CASSLRTASHNEQFF	TGTGCCAGCAGTCTCCGGACAGCATCCCACAATGAGCAGTTCTTC	NA	NA	TRBV28	TRBJ2-1
CSVGLPGPNNEQFF	TGCAGCGTAGGGCTCCCGGGCCCGAACAATGAGCAGTTCTTC	NA	NA	TRBV29-1	TRBJ2-1
CASSPRPQQGGVYGYTF	TGTGCCAGCAGCCCCCGCCCACAGCAGGGGGGGGTCTATGGCTACACCTTC	TRBD1	NA	TRBV7-3	TRBJ1-2